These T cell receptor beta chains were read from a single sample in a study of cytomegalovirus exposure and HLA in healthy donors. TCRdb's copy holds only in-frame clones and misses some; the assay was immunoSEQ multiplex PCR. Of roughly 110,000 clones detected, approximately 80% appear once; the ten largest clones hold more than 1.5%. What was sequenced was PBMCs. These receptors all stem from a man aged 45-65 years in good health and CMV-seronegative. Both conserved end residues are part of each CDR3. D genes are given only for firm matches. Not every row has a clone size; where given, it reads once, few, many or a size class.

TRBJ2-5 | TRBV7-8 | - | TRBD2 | CASSPAEGLAGEETQYF | TGTGCCAGCAGCCCCGCTGAGGGGCTAGCGGGGGAAGAGACCCAGTACTTC
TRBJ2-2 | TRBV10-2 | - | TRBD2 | CASSESRETGELFF | TGCGCCAGCAGTGAGTCGCGGGAGACCGGGGAGCTGTTTTTT
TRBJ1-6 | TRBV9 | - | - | CASSVGGTPGGPLHF | TGTGCCAGCAGCGTAGGGGGGACACCCGGCGGACCCCTCCACTTT
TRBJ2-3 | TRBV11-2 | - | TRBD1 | CASSFGQGAGTDTQYF | TGTGCCAGCAGCTTCGGACAGGGGGCCGGCACAGATACGCAGTATTTT
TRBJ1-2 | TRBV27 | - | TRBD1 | CASSFRQGGNGYTF | TGTGCCAGCAGTTTTCGACAGGGGGGGAATGGCTACACCTTC
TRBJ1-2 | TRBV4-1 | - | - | CASSQAAGLSVGYTF | TGCGCCAGCAGCCAAGCGGCCGGACTTTCTGTGGGCTACACCTTC
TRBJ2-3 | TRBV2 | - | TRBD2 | CASRPSGGGHTQYF | TGTGCCAGCAGACCTAGCGGGGGAGGACATACGCAGTATTTT
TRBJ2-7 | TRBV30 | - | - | CAWSLSSYEQYF | TGTGCCTGGAGCCTTAGCTCCTACGAGCAGTACTTC
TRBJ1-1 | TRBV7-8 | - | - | CASSSPYGGQAFF | TGTGCCAGCAGCTCTCCTTACGGGGGGCAAGCTTTCTTT
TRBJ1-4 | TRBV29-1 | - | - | CSVGGGVEKLFF | TGCAGCGTTGGCGGAGGGGTAGAAAAACTGTTTTTT
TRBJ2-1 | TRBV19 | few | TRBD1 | CASKGTGVNEQFF | TGTGCCAGTAAAGGGACAGGGGTGAATGAGCAGTTCTTC
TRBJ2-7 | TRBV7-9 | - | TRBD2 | CASSHGGDGSYEQYF | TGTGCCAGCAGCCACGGGGGGGACGGGTCGTACGAGCAGTACTTC
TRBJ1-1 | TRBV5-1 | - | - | CASSLALEGGAEAFF | TGCGCCAGCAGCTTGGCCTTGGAGGGAGGGGCTGAAGCTTTCTTT
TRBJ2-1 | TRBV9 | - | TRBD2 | CASSPLSAGGYNEQFF | TGTGCCAGCAGCCCCCTTTCAGCGGGGGGATACAATGAGCAGTTCTTC
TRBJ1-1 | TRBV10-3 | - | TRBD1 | CAISESTFDRVGRGTEAFF | TGTGCCATCAGTGAGTCGACTTTTGACAGGGTGGGAAGAGGCACTGAAGCTTTCTTT
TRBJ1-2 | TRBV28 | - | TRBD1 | CASKPTGGANYGYTF | TGTGCCAGCAAACCAACAGGGGGGGCTAACTATGGCTACACCTTC
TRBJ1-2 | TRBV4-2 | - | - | CASSTGSSNYGYTF | TGTGCCAGCAGCACAGGGAGCTCAAACTATGGCTACACCTTC
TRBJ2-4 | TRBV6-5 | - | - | CASTTNRPENIQYF | TGTGCCAGCACTACCAACCGTCCCGAAAACATTCAGTACTTC
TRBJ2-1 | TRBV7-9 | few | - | CASRPAGAGNEQFF | TGTGCCAGCAGGCCCGCGGGGGCGGGTAATGAGCAGTTCTTC
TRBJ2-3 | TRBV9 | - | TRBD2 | CASSAFLAGGTMDTQYF | TGTGCCAGCAGCGCCTTTCTAGCGGGGGGCACCATGGATACGCAGTATTTT